This TCR beta chain was obtained from a study of T cells in Graves' hyperthyroidism and ophthalmopathy. RNA transcripts provided the source from which TCR beta CDR3 regions were amplified. A first-round RT-PCR of the TCR CDR3 used the HTBI primer set. MiXCR was run by TCRdb on the multiplex PCR reads, yielding one entry per CDR3 protein. The data show about 840,000 distinct CDR3 sequences, over 35% seen once. Germline V CDR1 and CDR2: DFQATT, SNEGSKA (reference sequence). The CDR3 is made up of 11 amino acids. V lost 3 bases and J 7 bases, leaving 10 bases between the germline ends. The receptor was derived from a man younger than 30 with Graves' hyperthyroidism. The sequencing sample was made of blood. This sequence joins TRBV20-1 and TRBJ2-7, with D possibly matching TRBD2 (5 bases). CDR3 residues: CSASPGVEQYF. For the CDR3, the DNA is TGCAGTGCTAGCCCCGGGGTTGAGCAGTACTTC.